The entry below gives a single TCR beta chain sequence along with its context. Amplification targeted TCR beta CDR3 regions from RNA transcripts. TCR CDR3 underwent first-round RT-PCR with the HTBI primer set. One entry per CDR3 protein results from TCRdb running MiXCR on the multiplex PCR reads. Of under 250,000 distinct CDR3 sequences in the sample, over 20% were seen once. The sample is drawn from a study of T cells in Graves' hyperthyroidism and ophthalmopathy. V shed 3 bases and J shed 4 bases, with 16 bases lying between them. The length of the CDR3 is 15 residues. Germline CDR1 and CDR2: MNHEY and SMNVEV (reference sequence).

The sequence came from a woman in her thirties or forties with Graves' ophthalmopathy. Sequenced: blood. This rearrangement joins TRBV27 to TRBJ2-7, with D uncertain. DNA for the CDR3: TGTGCCAGCAGTTTTTTTGCGCAGGAACCTTACGAGCAGTACTTC. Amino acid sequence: CASSFFAQEPYEQYF.